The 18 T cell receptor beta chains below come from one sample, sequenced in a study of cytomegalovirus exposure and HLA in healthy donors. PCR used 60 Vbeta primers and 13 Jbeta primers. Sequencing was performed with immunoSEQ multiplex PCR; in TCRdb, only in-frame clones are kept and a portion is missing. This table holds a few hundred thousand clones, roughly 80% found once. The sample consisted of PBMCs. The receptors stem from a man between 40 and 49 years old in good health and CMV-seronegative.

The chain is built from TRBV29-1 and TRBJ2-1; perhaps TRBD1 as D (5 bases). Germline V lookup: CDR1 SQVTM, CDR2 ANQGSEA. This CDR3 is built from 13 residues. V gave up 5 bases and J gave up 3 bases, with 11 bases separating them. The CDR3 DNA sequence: TGCAGCGTTCTGGGGCAGATCTACAATGAGCAGTTCTTC. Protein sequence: CSVLGQIYNEQFF.

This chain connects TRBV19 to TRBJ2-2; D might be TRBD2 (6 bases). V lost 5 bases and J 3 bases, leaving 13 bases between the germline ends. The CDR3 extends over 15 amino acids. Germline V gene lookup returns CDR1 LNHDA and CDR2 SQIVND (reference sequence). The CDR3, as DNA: TGTGCCAGTAGTTCCGGGACTCGCCACACCGGGGAGCTGTTTTTT. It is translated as CASSSGTRHTGELFF.

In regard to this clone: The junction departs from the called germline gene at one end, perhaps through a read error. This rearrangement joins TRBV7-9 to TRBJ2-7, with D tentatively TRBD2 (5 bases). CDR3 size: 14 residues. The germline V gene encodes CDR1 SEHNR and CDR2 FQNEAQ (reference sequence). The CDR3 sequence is CAGSLTAHEGGQYF. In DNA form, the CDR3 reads TGTGCCGGCAGCTTAACAGCCCATGAGGGCGGGCAGTACTTC.

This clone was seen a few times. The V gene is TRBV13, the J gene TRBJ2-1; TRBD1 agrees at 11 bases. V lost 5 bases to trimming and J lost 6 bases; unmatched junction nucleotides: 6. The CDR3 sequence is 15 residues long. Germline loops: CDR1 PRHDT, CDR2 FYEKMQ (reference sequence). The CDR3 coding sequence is TGTGCCAGCAGCCCGCGGGACAGGGGGGTCAATGAGCAGTTCTTC. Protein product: CASSPRDRGVNEQFF.

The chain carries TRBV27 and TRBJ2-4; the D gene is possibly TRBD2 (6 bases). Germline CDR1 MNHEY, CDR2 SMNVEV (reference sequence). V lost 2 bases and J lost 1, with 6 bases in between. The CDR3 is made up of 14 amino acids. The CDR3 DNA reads TGTGCCAGCAGTTTAGGGGGGGCCAAAAACATTCAGTACTTC. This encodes CASSLGGAKNIQYF.

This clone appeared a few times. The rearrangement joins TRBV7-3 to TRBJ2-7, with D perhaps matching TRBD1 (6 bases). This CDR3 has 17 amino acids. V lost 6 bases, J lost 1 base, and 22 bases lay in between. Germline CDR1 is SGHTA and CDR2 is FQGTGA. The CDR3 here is CASSLFGTFEWSYEQYF. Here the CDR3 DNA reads TGTGCCAGCAGTCTTTTCGGGACATTCGAGTGGTCCTACGAGCAGTACTTC.

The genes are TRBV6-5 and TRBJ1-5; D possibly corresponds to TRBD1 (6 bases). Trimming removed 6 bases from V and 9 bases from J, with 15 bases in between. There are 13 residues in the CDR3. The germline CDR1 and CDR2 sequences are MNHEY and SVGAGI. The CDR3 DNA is TGTGCCAGCAGCCCAGGGGCTGAACCGCCCCAGCATTTT. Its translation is CASSPGAEPPQHF.

The CDR3 DNA reads TGCGCCAGCAGACAGGGTTCGGACTATGGCTACACCTTC. Amino acid sequence: CASRQGSDYGYTF. The chain couples TRBV5-1 to TRBJ1-2, with a possible D match to TRBD1 (6 bases). The CDR3 has 13 residues. V dropped 5 bases and J dropped 3 bases, with 11 bases sitting between them. CDR1 and CDR2 from the germline V gene are SGHRS and YFSETQ.

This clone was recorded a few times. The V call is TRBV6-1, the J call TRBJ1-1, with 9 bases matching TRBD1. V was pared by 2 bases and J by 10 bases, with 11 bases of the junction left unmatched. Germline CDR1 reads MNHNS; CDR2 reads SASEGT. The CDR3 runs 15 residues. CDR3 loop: CASSELGQGRSGAFF. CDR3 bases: TGTGCCAGCAGTGAACTAGGACAGGGGAGGAGTGGAGCTTTCTTT.

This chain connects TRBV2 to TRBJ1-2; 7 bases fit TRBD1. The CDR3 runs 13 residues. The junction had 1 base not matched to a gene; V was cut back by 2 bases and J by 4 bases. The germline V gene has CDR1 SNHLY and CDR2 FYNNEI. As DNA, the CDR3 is TGTGCCAGCAGTGAAAACAGGGGCTATGGCTACACCTTC. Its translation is CASSENRGYGYTF.

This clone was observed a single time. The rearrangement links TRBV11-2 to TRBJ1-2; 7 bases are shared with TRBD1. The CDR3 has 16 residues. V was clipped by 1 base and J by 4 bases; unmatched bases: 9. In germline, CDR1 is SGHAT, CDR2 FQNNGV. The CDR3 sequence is CASSLGGRTGFYGYTF. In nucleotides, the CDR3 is TGTGCCAGCAGCTTAGGGGGCAGGACAGGTTTCTATGGCTACACCTTC.

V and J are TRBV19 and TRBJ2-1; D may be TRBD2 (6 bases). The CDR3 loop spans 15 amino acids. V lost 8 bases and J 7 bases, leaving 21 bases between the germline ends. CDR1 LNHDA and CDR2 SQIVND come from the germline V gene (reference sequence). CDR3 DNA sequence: TGTGCCAGTGGGGGGACGTTTAGAGGAATAAATGAGCAGTTCTTC. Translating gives CASGGTFRGINEQFF.

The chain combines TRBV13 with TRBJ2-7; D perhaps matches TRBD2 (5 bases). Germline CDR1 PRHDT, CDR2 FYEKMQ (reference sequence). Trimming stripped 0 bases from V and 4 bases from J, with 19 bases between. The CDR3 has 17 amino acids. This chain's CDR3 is CASSLGPGVGVEYEQYF. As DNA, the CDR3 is TGTGCCAGCAGCTTAGGCCCCGGGGTGGGAGTTGAGTACGAGCAGTACTTC.

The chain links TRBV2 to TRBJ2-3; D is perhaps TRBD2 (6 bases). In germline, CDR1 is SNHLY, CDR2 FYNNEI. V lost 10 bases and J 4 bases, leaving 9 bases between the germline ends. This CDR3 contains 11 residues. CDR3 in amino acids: CATRLADTQYF. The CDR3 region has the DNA TGTGCCACTCGACTAGCAGATACGCAGTATTTT.

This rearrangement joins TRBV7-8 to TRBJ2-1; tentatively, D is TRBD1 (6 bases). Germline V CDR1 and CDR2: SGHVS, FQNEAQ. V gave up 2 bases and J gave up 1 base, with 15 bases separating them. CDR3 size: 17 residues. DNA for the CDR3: TGTGCCAGCAGCTTAATAGGGGGTGAAGGTTCCTACAATGAGCAGTTCTTC. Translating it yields CASSLIGGEGSYNEQFF.

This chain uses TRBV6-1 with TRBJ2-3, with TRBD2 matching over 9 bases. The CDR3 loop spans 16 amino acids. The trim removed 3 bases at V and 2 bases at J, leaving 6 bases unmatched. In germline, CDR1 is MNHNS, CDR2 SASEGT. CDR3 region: CASSDHSGRNTDTQYF. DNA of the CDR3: TGTGCCAGCAGTGACCATAGCGGGAGAAACACAGATACGCAGTATTTT.

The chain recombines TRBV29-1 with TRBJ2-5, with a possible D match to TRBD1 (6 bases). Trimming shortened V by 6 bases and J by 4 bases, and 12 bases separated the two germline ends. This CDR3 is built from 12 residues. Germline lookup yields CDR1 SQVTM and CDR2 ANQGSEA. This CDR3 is CSVDGGAETQYF. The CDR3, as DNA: TGCAGCGTGGATGGGGGCGCAGAGACCCAGTACTTC.

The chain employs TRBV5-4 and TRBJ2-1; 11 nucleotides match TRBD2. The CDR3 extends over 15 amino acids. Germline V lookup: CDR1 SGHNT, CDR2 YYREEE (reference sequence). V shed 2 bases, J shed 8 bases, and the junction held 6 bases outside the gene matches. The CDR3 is CASSFSGGASDEQFF. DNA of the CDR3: TGTGCCAGCAGCTTTAGCGGGGGGGCCTCGGATGAGCAGTTCTTC.